The TCR beta chain under discussion was sequenced for a study of T cells in Graves' hyperthyroidism and ophthalmopathy. Whole-study findings and limits: Most thyroid clonotypes expanded above 0.001 appeared in blood too.

What was amplified from RNA transcripts were TCR beta CDR3 regions. A set of HTBI primers served as the primers for a first-round RT-PCR of the TCR CDR3. TCRdb processed the multiplex PCR reads anew with MiXCR; each CDR3 protein has one entry. Of approximately 610,000 distinct CDR3 sequences listed, over 15% are singletons. The trim removed 5 bases at V and 3 bases at J, leaving 14 bases unmatched. CDR3 length: 17 amino acids. CDR1 and CDR2 from the germline V gene are LGHNA and YNFKEQ. The table lists this clonotype with a few counts. Its matching antigen is unknown. This receptor was obtained from a woman aged 18-35 years with Graves' hyperthyroidism. The chain has TRBV4-2 and TRBJ2-5, with 8 bases matching TRBD2. Source material: blood. The CDR3 region has the DNA TGTGCCAGCAGCTTAATCCCGATGGACGGGGGGGAAGAGACCCAGTACTTC. Residues: CASSLIPMDGGEETQYF.